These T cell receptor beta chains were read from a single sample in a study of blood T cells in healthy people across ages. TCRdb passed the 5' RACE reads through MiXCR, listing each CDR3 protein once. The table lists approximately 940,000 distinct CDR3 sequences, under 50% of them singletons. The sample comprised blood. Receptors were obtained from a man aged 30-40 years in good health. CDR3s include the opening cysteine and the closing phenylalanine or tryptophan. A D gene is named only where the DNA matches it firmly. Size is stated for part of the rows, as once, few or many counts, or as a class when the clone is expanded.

CDR3 protein: CASSRERGILTDYGYTF
CDR3 DNA: TGTGCCAGCAGCCGGGAAAGGGGTATCCTGACCGACTATGGCTACACCTTC
D gene: .
V gene: TRBV3-1
clone size: .
J gene: TRBJ1-2

CDR3 protein: CASTTDRGSSGANVLTF
CDR3 DNA: TGTGCCAGCACTACGGACAGGGGCAGCTCTGGGGCCAACGTCCTGACTTTC
D gene: TRBD1
V gene: TRBV12-3/TRBV12-4
clone size: few
J gene: TRBJ2-6

CDR3 protein: CASSSQWETQYF
CDR3 DNA: TGTGCCAGCAGCTCCCAGTGGGAGACCCAGTACTTC
D gene: .
V gene: TRBV13
clone size: few
J gene: TRBJ2-5

CDR3 protein: CASSLPSGGWNEQFF
CDR3 DNA: TGCGCCAGCAGCCTCCCTAGCGGGGGGTGGAATGAGCAGTTCTTC
D gene: TRBD2
V gene: TRBV5-1
clone size: few
J gene: TRBJ2-1

CDR3 protein: CASSSSTGLSSYEQYF
CDR3 DNA: .
D gene: .
V gene: TRBV27
clone size: .
J gene: TRBJ2-7

CDR3 protein: CSATDSHSSYEQYF
CDR3 DNA: TGCAGTGCTACGGACAGCCACAGCTCCTACGAGCAGTACTTC
D gene: .
V gene: TRBV20-1
clone size: few
J gene: TRBJ2-7

CDR3 protein: CATSRDRGTGNQPQHF
CDR3 DNA: TGTGCCACCAGCAGAGATCGGGGGACAGGCAATCAGCCCCAGCATTTT
D gene: TRBD1
V gene: TRBV15
clone size: .
J gene: TRBJ1-5

CDR3 protein: CASRKSQARGNEQFF
CDR3 DNA: TGTGCCAGCAGGAAGAGCCAGGCCCGTGGCAATGAGCAGTTCTTC
D gene: .
V gene: TRBV27
clone size: .
J gene: TRBJ2-1

CDR3 protein: CSVEDTVAFF
CDR3 DNA: TGCAGCGTTGAAGACACTGTAGCTTTCTTT
D gene: .
V gene: TRBV29-1
clone size: .
J gene: TRBJ1-1

CDR3 protein: CASSQERTDYGYTF
CDR3 DNA: TGTGCCAGCAGCCAAGAGAGAACAGACTATGGCTACACCTTC
D gene: .
V gene: TRBV3-1
clone size: few
J gene: TRBJ1-2

CDR3 protein: CASTLRGSYEQYF
CDR3 DNA: TGTGCCAGCACCCTGAGAGGGTCCTACGAGCAGTACTTC
D gene: .
V gene: TRBV11-3
clone size: few
J gene: TRBJ2-7

CDR3 protein: CASSLEAGPYGYTF
CDR3 DNA: TGCGCCAGCAGCTTGGAAGCGGGACCCTATGGCTACACCTTC
D gene: .
V gene: TRBV5-1
clone size: few
J gene: TRBJ1-2

CDR3 protein: CASSLTGPVLGQQNTEAFF
CDR3 DNA: TGTGCCAGCAGCTTAACGGGGCCCGTCTTGGGACAACAGAACACTGAAGCTTTCTTT
D gene: .
V gene: TRBV7-3
clone size: .
J gene: TRBJ1-1

CDR3 protein: CASSSRQVGNEQFF
CDR3 DNA: TGCGCCAGCAGCTCGAGACAGGTGGGGAATGAGCAGTTCTTC
D gene: .
V gene: TRBV5-1
clone size: .
J gene: TRBJ2-1

CDR3 protein: CAISVNSEQETQYF
CDR3 DNA: TGTGCCATCAGTGTAAACAGCGAGCAAGAGACCCAGTACTTC
D gene: .
V gene: TRBV10-3
clone size: .
J gene: TRBJ2-5

CDR3 protein: CASSSDSGTSRVAQETQYF
CDR3 DNA: TGTGCCAGCAGCTCGGATTCCGGGACTAGCCGTGTCGCTCAAGAGACCCAGTACTTC
D gene: TRBD2
V gene: TRBV7-9
clone size: .
J gene: TRBJ2-5

CDR3 protein: CASSLIGQPYKEQFF
CDR3 DNA: TGTGCCAGCAGCTTAATTGGACAGCCCTACAAGGAGCAGTTCTTC
D gene: .
V gene: TRBV7-8
clone size: .
J gene: TRBJ2-1

CDR3 protein: CSARGGFFTDTQYF
CDR3 DNA: TGCAGTGCTAGGGGGGGATTCTTTACAGATACGCAGTATTTT
D gene: .
V gene: TRBV20-1
clone size: .
J gene: TRBJ2-3

CDR3 protein: CASSRTGTETYEQYF
CDR3 DNA: TGCGCCAGCAGCCGCACCGGGACAGAGACCTACGAGCAGTACTTC
D gene: TRBD1
V gene: TRBV5-1
clone size: .
J gene: TRBJ2-7

CDR3 protein: CASSLSGPVYNEHFF
CDR3 DNA: TGTGCCAGCAGCTTATCGGGTCCGGTCTACAATGAGCATTTCTTC
D gene: .
V gene: TRBV7-3
clone size: .
J gene: TRBJ2-1

CDR3 protein: CASSTNSGDYGYTF
CDR3 DNA: TGTGCCAGCAGCACGAACTCGGGGGACTATGGCTACACCTTC
D gene: .
V gene: TRBV5-5
clone size: .
J gene: TRBJ1-2

CDR3 protein: CASSVGTSGGRTTYEQYF
CDR3 DNA: TGTGCCAGCAGCGTAGGAACTAGCGGGGGTCGGACTACCTACGAGCAGTACTTC
D gene: TRBD2
V gene: TRBV9
clone size: .
J gene: TRBJ2-7

CDR3 protein: CASTTEGYTF
CDR3 DNA: TGTGCCAGCACCACGGAGGGCTACACCTTC
D gene: .
V gene: TRBV2
clone size: .
J gene: TRBJ1-2

CDR3 protein: CASRPNQGGQGKLFF
CDR3 DNA: TGTGCCAGCAGGCCCAATCAGGGGGGTCAGGGAAAACTGTTTTTT
D gene: TRBD1
V gene: TRBV6-6
clone size: .
J gene: TRBJ1-4

CDR3 protein: CASSPRPGGGEQFF
CDR3 DNA: TGTGCCAGCAGCCCTCGGCCTGGCGGGGGAGAGCAGTTCTTC
D gene: TRBD2
V gene: TRBV7-3
clone size: .
J gene: TRBJ2-1

CDR3 protein: CASSFLLTSGLDNEQFF
CDR3 DNA: TGTGCCAGCAGTTTCCTTCTTACTAGCGGACTAGACAATGAGCAGTTCTTC
D gene: TRBD2
V gene: TRBV27
clone size: .
J gene: TRBJ2-1

CDR3 protein: CASSPREGQNEQFF
CDR3 DNA: TGTGCCAGCTCACCCCGTGAAGGTCAAAATGAGCAGTTCTTC
D gene: .
V gene: TRBV18
clone size: few
J gene: TRBJ2-1

CDR3 protein: CASSLRSPTSGDYEQYF
CDR3 DNA: TGTGCCAGCAGTTTACGCTCCCCGACTAGCGGGGACTACGAGCAGTACTTC
D gene: TRBD2
V gene: TRBV27
clone size: few
J gene: TRBJ2-7

CDR3 protein: CASTDGGRYNEQFF
CDR3 DNA: TGTGCCAGCACCGATGGGGGCCGTTACAATGAGCAGTTCTTC
D gene: .
V gene: TRBV7-9
clone size: .
J gene: TRBJ2-1

CDR3 protein: CASSLHDTEAFF
CDR3 DNA: TGTGCCAGCAGCCTACATGACACTGAAGCTTTCTTT
D gene: .
V gene: TRBV3-1
clone size: once
J gene: TRBJ1-1

CDR3 protein: CSVQGPSTDTQYF
CDR3 DNA: TGCAGCGTTCAGGGCCCAAGCACAGATACGCAGTATTTT
D gene: .
V gene: TRBV29-1
clone size: few
J gene: TRBJ2-3